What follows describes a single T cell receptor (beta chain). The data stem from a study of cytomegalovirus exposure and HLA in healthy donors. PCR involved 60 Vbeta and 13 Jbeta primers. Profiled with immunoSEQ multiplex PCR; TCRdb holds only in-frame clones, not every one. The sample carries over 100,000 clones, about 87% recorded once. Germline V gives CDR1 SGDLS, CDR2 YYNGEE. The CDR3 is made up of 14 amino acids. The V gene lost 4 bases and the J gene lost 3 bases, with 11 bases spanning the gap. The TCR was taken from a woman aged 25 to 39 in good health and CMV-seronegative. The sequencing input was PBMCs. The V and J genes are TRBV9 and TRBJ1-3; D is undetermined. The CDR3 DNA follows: TGTGCCAGCAGCTTTCCGGGTCGTGGAAACACCATATATTTT. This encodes CASSFPGRGNTIYF. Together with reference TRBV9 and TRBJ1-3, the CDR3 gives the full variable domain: DSGVTQTPKHLITATGQRVTLRCSPRSGDLSVYWYQQSLDQGLQFLIQYYNGEERAKGNILERFSAQQFPDLHSELNLSSLELGDSALYFCASSFPGRGNTIYFGEGSWLTVV.